The 20 T cell receptor beta chains below all came from one sample that was sequenced in a study of CD8+ T cells in alopecia areata. cDNA prepared by RNA extraction and subsequent reverse transcription served as the template for sequencing. Here immunoSEQ multiplex PCR was the method, and the copy in TCRdb shows in-frame clones only, minus some. The table has about 210,000 clones, around 65% seen once. Treatment described: oral pan-JAK inhibitor, 5-10 mg twice daily. Sequenced material: CD4+ T cells sorted from blood, taken at week 4, from a patient treated with tofacitinib. These receptors came from a human donor with alopecia areata.

In nucleotides, the CDR3 is TGTGCCAGCTTAGGGGACGGTAATCAGCCCCAGCATTTT. Amino acid sequence: CASLGDGNQPQHF. The rearrangement uses TRBV2 and TRBJ1-5; perhaps TRBD1 as D (5 bases). Germline V lookup: CDR1 SNHLY, CDR2 FYNNEI. Trimming took off 8 bases at V and 4 bases at J, with 12 bases between the two ends. The length of the CDR3 is 13 residues.

This clone was counted a few times. The gene calls are TRBV29-1 and TRBJ2-2; tentative D call: TRBD2 (6 bases). Trimming removed 6 bases from V and 6 bases from J, with 8 bases in between. CDR1 and CDR2 (germline): SQVTM, ANQGSEA. This CDR3 comprises 11 residues. CDR3 sequence reads: CSVGGPGELFF. CDR3 DNA: TGCAGCGTGGGGGGACCCGGGGAGCTGTTTTTT.

This clone is a singleton in its sample. The V call is TRBV30, the J call TRBJ2-3; D uncertain. Germline V gene sequence: CDR1 GTSNPN, CDR2 SVGIG (reference sequence). The CDR3 sequence is 12 residues long. Trimming removed 4 bases from V and 4 bases from J, with 9 bases in between. CDR3 sequence reads: CAWTPIPDTQYF. The CDR3 DNA reads as TGTGCCTGGACCCCTATCCCAGATACGCAGTATTTT.

The chain links TRBV6-6 to TRBJ2-1; the D gene is possibly TRBD1 (6 bases). Deletions cut 6 bases from V and 4 bases from J, with 10 bases between. The CDR3 runs 13 residues. The germline V gene encodes CDR1 MNHNY and CDR2 SVGAGI (reference sequence). CDR3 nucleotides: TGTGCCAGCAGCCCCACAGGGTACAATGAGCAGTTCTTC. Protein product: CASSPTGYNEQFF.

The V gene is TRBV30, the J gene TRBJ1-2; D not certain. The germline gives CDR1 GTSNPN, CDR2 SVGIG (reference sequence). The length of the CDR3 is 13 residues. The V and J ends lost 4 bases and 4 bases respectively, with 13 bases between them. CDR3 DNA: TGTGCCTGGAATCCCCAGAGCGGCTATGGCTACACCTTC. Its translation: CAWNPQSGYGYTF.

This clone was detected only once. The chain couples TRBV30 to TRBJ1-4, with D uncertain. Germline V gene lookup returns CDR1 GTSNPN and CDR2 SVGIG (reference sequence). Trimming cost V 6 bases and J 5 bases, with 10 bases left between them. CDR3 length: 12 residues. CDR3 protein: CACPNMNEKLFF. CDR3 DNA: TGTGCCTGCCCGAACATGAATGAAAAACTGTTTTTT. Full variable domain (remainder filled in from reference TRBV30 and TRBJ1-4): SQTIHQWPATLVQPVGSPLSLECTVEGTSNPNLYWYRQAAGRGLQLLFYSVGIGQISSEVPQNLSASRPQDRQFILSSKKLLLSDSGFYLCACPNMNEKLFFGSGTQLSVL.

This clone was found a few times. The rearrangement joins TRBV27 to TRBJ2-3, with TRBD2 matching over 13 bases. Germline V gene lookup returns CDR1 MNHEY and CDR2 SMNVEV (reference sequence). J was trimmed by 8 bases and V by 3 bases; bases with no gene match: 2. This CDR3 has 14 amino acids. The CDR3 loop is CASSFGTSGVTQYF. DNA for the CDR3: TGTGCCAGCAGTTTCGGGACTAGCGGGGTTACGCAGTATTTT.

The chain is built from TRBV7-2 and TRBJ2-3; D possibly corresponds to TRBD1 (6 bases). The ends were cut back, 2 bases at V and 7 bases at J, with 16 bases in the middle. CDR3 size: 15 residues. CDR1 SGHTA and CDR2 FQGNSA come from the germline V gene. The CDR3 DNA sequence: TGTGCCAGCAGCTTACAACAGGGATATTCATATACGCAGTATTTT. This encodes CASSLQQGYSYTQYF.

The chain employs TRBV7-2 and TRBJ1-4; 9 bases are shared with TRBD1. Germline trimming cut 6 bases from V and 2 bases from J; bases unmatched to any gene: 7. The CDR3 runs 16 residues. From germline, CDR1 is SGHTA and CDR2 FQGNSA. CDR3 loop: CASRTGTGNTNEKLFF. The DNA of the CDR3 is TGTGCCAGCAGAACCGGGACAGGGAACACTAATGAAAAACTGTTTTTT. The full variable domain, rest sourced from reference TRBV7-2 and TRBJ1-4, is GAGVSQSPSNKVTEKGKDVELRCDPISGHTALYWYRQSLGQGLEFLIYFQGNSAPDKSGLPSDRFSAERTGGSVSTLTIQRTQQEDSAVYLCASRTGTGNTNEKLFFGSGTQLSVL.

The chain couples TRBV28 to TRBJ2-2, with D perhaps TRBD1 (5 bases). V shed 5 bases and J shed 2 bases, with 15 bases lying between them. The CDR3 has 16 residues. From germline, CDR1 is MDHEN and CDR2 SYDVKM. The CDR3 protein is CASSPIWGTNTGELFF. CDR3 DNA: TGTGCCAGCAGTCCCATATGGGGCACTAACACCGGGGAGCTGTTTTTT.

The rearrangement links TRBV29-1 to TRBJ2-7; TRBD2 aligns across 9 bases. Germline lookup yields CDR1 SQVTM and CDR2 ANQGSEA. The CDR3 is 14 amino acids. Trimming at V came to 7 bases and at J to 5 bases, leaving 12 bases not matched to a gene. The CDR3 DNA reads TGCAGCGCGGCTGAGCGGGGGGCTGGCGACGAGCAGTACTTC. It specifies CSAAERGAGDEQYF.

The chain combines TRBV30 with TRBJ2-7; a possible D gene is TRBD1 (5 bases). CDR1 GTSNPN and CDR2 SVGIG come from the germline V gene (reference sequence). V lost 0 bases to trimming and J lost 8 bases, with 14 bases between them. The CDR3 loop spans 13 amino acids. The CDR3 protein is CAWSVPAAGKQYF. The CDR3 DNA follows: TGTGCCTGGAGTGTACCTGCGGCAGGGAAGCAGTACTTC.

For the CDR3, the DNA is TGCAGTGCTAGAGATCGGCGGGCCCAGTACTTC. This translates into CSARDRRAQYF. J is TRBJ2-5 and V is TRBV20-1; the D gene is possibly TRBD2 (5 bases). Trimming left V 0 bases short and J 9 bases short, with 8 bases between. Germline V gene data show CDR1 as DFQATT and CDR2 as SNEGSKA (reference sequence). The CDR3 extends over 11 amino acids.

This clone was seen a handful of times. The chain is built from TRBV9 and TRBJ2-5; 8 positions match TRBD1. Germline CDR1 and CDR2: SGDLS and YYNGEE. V shed 1 base, J shed 5 bases, and the junction held 4 bases outside the gene matches. This CDR3 is 14 amino acids long. The DNA for the CDR3 is TGTGCCAGCAGCGTACAGGGGGCGGGGGAGACCCAGTACTTC. The encoded protein is CASSVQGAGETQYF.

V usage is TRBV5-1 and J usage is TRBJ2-3; TRBD2 aligns across 7 bases. The germline V gene encodes CDR1 SGHRS and CDR2 YFSETQ. J gave up 2 bases and V 6 bases, and 6 bases lay outside the gene matches. The CDR3 loop spans 14 amino acids. The CDR3 DNA is TGCGCCAGCAACCCCGGGACTACCACAGATACGCAGTATTTT. It translates to CASNPGTTTDTQYF.

This clone occurred a few times. The chain combines TRBV6-6 with TRBJ2-5, with D perhaps matching TRBD2 (8 bases). This CDR3 has 15 amino acids. Germline V CDR1 and CDR2: MNHNY, SVGAGI (reference sequence). V was clipped by 4 bases and J by 4 bases, with 16 bases between them. The CDR3, as DNA: TGTGCCAGCAGTTTTAGCGGGGACAGATTAGAGACCCAGTACTTC. Translating it yields CASSFSGDRLETQYF.

This clone was recorded once. V usage is TRBV29-1 and J usage is TRBJ2-5; a possible D gene is TRBD2 (6 bases). The V gene's germline CDR1 is SQVTM and CDR2 ANQGSEA. This CDR3 comprises 13 residues. The ends were cut back, 4 bases at V and 4 bases at J, with 13 bases in the middle. The CDR3 reads CSVGTGGVETQYF. The CDR3 nucleotides read TGCAGCGTTGGAACAGGCGGGGTAGAGACCCAGTACTTC.

J is TRBJ1-2 and V is TRBV7-9; D possibly corresponds to TRBD1 (5 bases). Germline CDR1 and CDR2: SEHNR and FQNEAQ (reference sequence). The CDR3 extends over 15 amino acids. The germline V and J ends were trimmed by 5 bases and 0 bases, with 13 bases remaining between them. CDR3 in amino acids: CASSPGLHTNYGYTF. The CDR3 DNA follows: TGTGCCAGCAGCCCGGGGCTCCATACTAACTATGGCTACACCTTC. Complete variable domain (other parts from reference TRBV7-9 and TRBJ1-2): DTGVSQNPRHKITKRGQNVTFRCDPISEHNRLYWYRQTLGQGPEFLTYFQNEAQLEKSRLLSDRFSAERPKGSFSTLEIQRTEQGDSAMYLCASSPGLHTNYGYTFGSGTRLTVV.

This clone has more than one count but fewer than ten. The chain employs TRBV25-1 and TRBJ1-6, with 10 nucleotides matching TRBD1. J was trimmed by 7 bases and V by 6 bases; bases with no gene match: 3. This CDR3 spans 14 amino acids. The V gene's germline CDR1 is MGHDK and CDR2 SYGVNS. This CDR3 is CASRTGQGNSPLHF. As DNA, the CDR3 is TGTGCCAGCAGAACGGGACAGGGGAATTCACCCCTCCACTTT.

J is TRBJ2-7 and V is TRBV2; 8 bases fit TRBD1. V dropped 6 bases and J dropped 6; count of bases not matched to a gene: 7. Germline lookup yields CDR1 SNHLY and CDR2 FYNNEI. This CDR3 comprises 13 residues. CDR3 bases: TGTGCCAGCAGCTCTCAGGGGGCCGGCGAGCAGTACTTC. The encoded protein is CASSSQGAGEQYF. The full variable domain, completed using reference TRBV2 and TRBJ2-7, is EPEVTQTPSHQVTQMGQEVILRCVPISNHLYFYWYRQILGQKVEFLVSFYNNEISEKSEIFDDQFSVERPDGSNFTLKIRSTKLEDSAMYFCASSSQGAGEQYFGPGTRLTVT.